The TCR beta chain under discussion was sequenced for a study of beta chain features in type 1 diabetes. V was shortened by 6 bases and J by 2 bases, with 11 bases between the two germline ends. Germline CDR1 reads SGHAT; CDR2 reads FQNNGV. CDR3 length: 13 residues. Reverse transcribing all isolated RNA meant expressed TCRB transcripts were sequenced. Produced via immunoSEQ multiplex PCR; TCRdb's table is partial and in-frame only. The sample includes 900,000 or so clones, roughly 16% seen only once; the top ten take about 0.02%. The rearrangement joins TRBV11-2 to TRBJ2-7, with a weak D call TRBD2 (6 bases). The TCR comes from a woman aged 18-30 years in good health. The sequenced material came from naive CD4+ T cells from blood. The CDR3 sequence is CASSGGRAYEQYF. In DNA, the CDR3 is TGTGCCAGCAGTGGAGGGCGGGCCTACGAGCAGTACTTC.